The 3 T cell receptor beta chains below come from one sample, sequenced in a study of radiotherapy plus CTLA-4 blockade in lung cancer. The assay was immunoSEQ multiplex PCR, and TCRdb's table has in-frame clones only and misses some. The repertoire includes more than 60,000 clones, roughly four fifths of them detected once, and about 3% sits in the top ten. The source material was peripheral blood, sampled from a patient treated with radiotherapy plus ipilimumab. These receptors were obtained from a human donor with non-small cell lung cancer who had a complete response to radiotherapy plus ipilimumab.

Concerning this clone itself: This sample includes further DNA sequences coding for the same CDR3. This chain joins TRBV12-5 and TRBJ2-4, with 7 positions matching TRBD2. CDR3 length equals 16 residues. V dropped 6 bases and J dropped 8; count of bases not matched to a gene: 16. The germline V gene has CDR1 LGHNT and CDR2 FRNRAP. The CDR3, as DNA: TGTGCTAGTGGCCCCCCCATGGGAGGGGCCGGACACATTCAGTACTTC. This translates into CASGPPMGGAGHIQYF.

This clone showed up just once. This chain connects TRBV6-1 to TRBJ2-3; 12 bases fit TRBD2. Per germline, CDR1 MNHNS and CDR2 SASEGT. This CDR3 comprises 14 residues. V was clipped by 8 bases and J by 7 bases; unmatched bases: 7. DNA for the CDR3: TGTGCCAGCCTATCTCTAGCGGGAGGGAATACGCAGTATTTT. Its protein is CASLSLAGGNTQYF.

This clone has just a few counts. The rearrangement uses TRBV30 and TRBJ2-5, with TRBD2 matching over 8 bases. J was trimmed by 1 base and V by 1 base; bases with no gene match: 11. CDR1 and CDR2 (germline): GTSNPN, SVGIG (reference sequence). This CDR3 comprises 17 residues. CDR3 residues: CAWSALMIAGTQETQYF. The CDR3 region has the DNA TGTGCCTGGAGTGCCCTTATGATAGCGGGGACCCAAGAGACCCAGTACTTC.